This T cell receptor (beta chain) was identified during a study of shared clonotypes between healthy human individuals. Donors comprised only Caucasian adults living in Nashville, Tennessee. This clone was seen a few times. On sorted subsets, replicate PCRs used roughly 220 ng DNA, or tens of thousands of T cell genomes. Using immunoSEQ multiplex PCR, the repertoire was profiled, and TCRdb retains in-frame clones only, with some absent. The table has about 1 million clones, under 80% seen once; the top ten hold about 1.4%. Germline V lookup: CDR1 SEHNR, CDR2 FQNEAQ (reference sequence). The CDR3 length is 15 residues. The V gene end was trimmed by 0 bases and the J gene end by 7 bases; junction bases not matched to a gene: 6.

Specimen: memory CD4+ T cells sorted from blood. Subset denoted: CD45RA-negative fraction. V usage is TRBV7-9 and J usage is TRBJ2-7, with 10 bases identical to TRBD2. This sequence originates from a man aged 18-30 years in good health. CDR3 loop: CASSLAASGSLEQYF. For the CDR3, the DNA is TGTGCCAGCAGCTTAGCGGCTAGCGGGAGCCTAGAGCAGTACTTC.